These 18 T cell receptor beta chains share one sample of origin, sequenced in a study of blood T cell repertoires in COVID-19. Clones were sequenced by immunoSEQ multiplex PCR, and TCRdb holds only the in-frame ones, with some missing. The sample has tens of thousands of clones, roughly 90% seen once; the top ten hold more than 0.45%. Input material: peripheral blood. These receptors were taken from a woman aged 40 to 50 with active or convalescent COVID-19.

J is TRBJ1-1 and V is TRBV6-5, with TRBD1 matching over 7 bases. Germline V gives CDR1 MNHEY, CDR2 SVGAGI. J gave up 5 bases and V 6 bases, and 9 bases lay outside the gene matches. The CDR3 contains 14 residues. The CDR3 coding sequence is TGTGCCAGCAGGGGCAGGGGGGTTGGGACTGAAGCTTTCTTT. It encodes CASRGRGVGTEAFF.

The chain joins TRBV5-1 to TRBJ2-5; 9 nucleotides match TRBD1. This CDR3 has 15 residues. The germline V gene has CDR1 SGHRS and CDR2 YFSETQ. Trimming took 4 bases from V and 2 from J; bases not matched to a gene: 6. The DNA of the CDR3 is TGCGCCAGCAGCGGGACAGGGAACTTTCAAGAGACCCAGTACTTC. It encodes CASSGTGNFQETQYF.

This chain connects TRBV30 to TRBJ2-5, with D tentatively TRBD2 (6 bases). Trimming removed 2 bases at V and 0 bases at J, with 13 bases between. Germline V CDR1 and CDR2: GTSNPN, SVGIG (reference sequence). The CDR3 sequence is 15 residues long. CDR3 sequence: CAWSSGRGYQETQYF. The DNA of the CDR3 is TGTGCCTGGAGTTCCGGGCGGGGATACCAAGAGACCCAGTACTTC.

The chain recombines TRBV30 with TRBJ1-6; a weak D match, TRBD1 (6 bases). Between the trimmed V and J ends, which lost 6 bases and 7 bases, there was a span of 16 bases. This CDR3 region has 14 residues. Germline loops: CDR1 GTSNPN, CDR2 SVGIG (reference sequence). The DNA of the CDR3 is TGTGCCTGCCTAGGGGGTCTGAGGAATTCACCCCTCCACTTT. The encoded protein is CACLGGLRNSPLHF.

The CDR3, as DNA: TGTGCCACCATGGCCAATACAGGGGCAACTAATGAAAAACTGTTTTTT. Protein: CATMANTGATNEKLFF. V usage is TRBV10-3 and J usage is TRBJ1-4, with 7 bases matching TRBD1. The CDR3 totals 16 residues. CDR1 and CDR2 from the germline V gene are ENHRY and SYGVKD. After removal of 10 bases from V and 0 bases from J, the junction contained 11 bases not matched to a gene.

The chain joins TRBV5-1 to TRBJ2-7; D possibly corresponds to TRBD1 (6 bases). V gave up 4 bases and J gave up 4 bases, with 12 bases separating them. Germline loops: CDR1 SGHRS, CDR2 YFSETQ. This CDR3 has 13 amino acids. CDR3 in DNA: TGCGCCAGCAGCCCCAGAACAGGGTACGAGCAGTACTTC. Its protein is CASSPRTGYEQYF. Full variable domain (outside the CDR3, taken from reference TRBV5-1 and TRBJ2-7): KAGVTQTPRYLIKTRGQQVTLSCSPISGHRSVSWYQQTPGQGLQFLFEYFSETQRNKGNFPGRFSGRQFSNSRSEMNVSTLELGDSALYLCASSPRTGYEQYFGPGTRLTVT.

The J gene is TRBJ2-7, the V gene TRBV19, with 9 bases lining up with TRBD1. Germline assignment: CDR1 LNHDA and CDR2 SQIVND (reference sequence). The CDR3 has 16 amino acids. Trimming removed 3 bases from V and 2 bases from J; junction bases left unmatched: 8. The CDR3 DNA reads TGTGCCAGTAGTATCCAATCCGGGACAGGGACCTACGAGCAGTACTTC. This encodes CASSIQSGTGTYEQYF.

CDR3 in amino acids: CASSLWGQGKETQYF. In DNA form, the CDR3 reads TGTGCCAGCAGTCTCTGGGGACAGGGGAAAGAGACCCAGTACTTC. V gene TRBV28 combines with J gene TRBJ2-5; TRBD1 agrees at 10 bases. V lost 5 bases, J lost 3 bases, and 6 bases stayed unmatched. The CDR3 covers 15 residues. Germline CDR1 reads MDHEN; CDR2 reads SYDVKM. The entire variable domain, with the rest obtained from reference TRBV28 and TRBJ2-5, is as follows: DVKVTQSSRYLVKRTGEKVFLECVQDMDHENMFWYRQDPGLGLRLIYFSYDVKMKEKGDIPEGYSVSREKKERFSLILESASTNQTSMYLCASSLWGQGKETQYFGPGTRLLVL.

The rearrangement joins TRBV12-3 or TRBV12-4 to TRBJ2-1, with 10 bases aligning to TRBD2. Trimming cost V 1 base and J 14 bases; bases outside gene matches: 5. The CDR3 is made up of 13 amino acids. Here the CDR3 reads CASSLVSGRTEFF. CDR3 DNA: TGTGCCAGCAGTTTAGTTAGCGGGAGGACCGAGTTCTTC.

The chain has TRBV9 and TRBJ2-5; no clear D. Germline values: CDR1 SGDLS, CDR2 YYNGEE. The CDR3 is made up of 13 amino acids. The V end lost 3 bases, the J end lost 3 bases, and 9 bases lay between the germline ends. CDR3 DNA sequence: TGTGCCAGCAGCGAATACAGTGAAGAGACCCAGTACTTC. It yields the protein CASSEYSEETQYF. The whole variable domain, filled in from reference TRBV9 and TRBJ2-5, reads DSGVTQTPKHLITATGQRVTLRCSPRSGDLSVYWYQQSLDQGLQFLIQYYNGEERAKGNILERFSAQQFPDLHSELNLSSLELGDSALYFCASSEYSEETQYFGPGTRLLVL.

The chain uses TRBV2 and TRBJ1-5; 8 nucleotides line up with TRBD1. V gave up 6 bases and J gave up 3 bases; unmatched junction bases: 4. The CDR3 sequence is 14 residues long. Germline V gene data show CDR1 as SNHLY and CDR2 as FYNNEI. Here the CDR3 DNA reads TGTGCCAGCAGAGGACAGGGAAACAATCAGCCCCAGCATTTT. The encoded protein is CASRGQGNNQPQHF. The full variable domain, rest sourced from reference TRBV2 and TRBJ1-5, is EPEVTQTPSHQVTQMGQEVILRCVPISNHLYFYWYRQILGQKVEFLVSFYNNEISEKSEIFDDQFSVERPDGSNFTLKIRSTKLEDSAMYFCASRGQGNNQPQHFGDGTRLSIL.

This chain links TRBV30 with TRBJ2-3; 7 bases are shared with TRBD2. There are 13 residues in the CDR3. Per the germline V gene, CDR1 is GTSNPN and CDR2 is SVGIG (reference sequence). Here the CDR3 reads CAIVPGGPDTQYF. CDR3 sequence (DNA): TGTGCTATCGTGCCGGGAGGCCCAGATACGCAGTATTTT.

This chain links TRBV4-2 with TRBJ2-1; a possible D gene is TRBD2 (6 bases). Trimming took off 0 bases at V and 9 bases at J, with 24 bases between the two ends. The germline V gene encodes CDR1 LGHNA and CDR2 YNFKEQ. The CDR3 has 18 residues. The CDR3 loop is CASSQDLAGATGVGEQFF. CDR3 nucleotide sequence: TGTGCCAGCAGCCAAGATTTGGCAGGTGCCACGGGGGTCGGTGAGCAGTTCTTC.

This clone has only one observation. V is TRBV28 and J is TRBJ2-7; D not resolved. The CDR3 is 15 amino acids. Germline CDR1 and CDR2: MDHEN and SYDVKM. Trimming took 2 bases from V and 5 from J, leaving 16 bases between them. The CDR3 spells CASSLAFTGINEQYF. The CDR3 DNA is TGTGCCAGCAGTTTAGCTTTTACGGGTATCAACGAGCAGTACTTC. Using reference TRBV28 and TRBJ2-7 for the parts outside the CDR3, the full variable domain is DVKVTQSSRYLVKRTGEKVFLECVQDMDHENMFWYRQDPGLGLRLIYFSYDVKMKEKGDIPEGYSVSREKKERFSLILESASTNQTSMYLCASSLAFTGINEQYFGPGTRLTVT.

The genes are TRBV3-1 (or the pseudogene TRBV3-2) and TRBJ2-7; 10 bases are shared with TRBD2. V was pared by 1 base and J by 4 bases, with 7 bases of the junction left unmatched. This CDR3 comprises 16 residues. Germline CDR1 is LGHDT and CDR2 is YNNKEL (reference sequence). The CDR3: CASSQVRLAGVYEQYF. CDR3 DNA sequence: TGTGCCAGCAGCCAAGTTCGGCTAGCGGGGGTGTACGAGCAGTACTTC.

V and J are TRBV6-2 or TRBV6-3 and TRBJ1-5; unclear D gene. CDR1 is MNHEY and CDR2 is SVGEGT in the germline V gene. The CDR3 runs 12 residues. Deletions cut 5 bases from V and 6 bases from J, with 8 bases between. CDR3 amino acids: CASSVDTQPQHF. CDR3 nucleotide sequence: TGTGCCAGCAGTGTCGACACTCAGCCCCAGCATTTT.

The chain is built from TRBV3-1 (or the pseudogene TRBV3-2) and TRBJ1-5; D not resolved. Trimming cost V 0 bases and J 4 bases, with 10 bases left between them. Germline V lookup: CDR1 LGHDT, CDR2 YNNKEL (reference sequence). The CDR3 loop spans 15 amino acids. CDR3 bases: TGTGCCAGCAGCCAAGATTTAACCGGGAATCAGCCCCAGCATTTT. Its translation is CASSQDLTGNQPQHF.

The rearrangement uses TRBV6-5 and TRBJ2-5, with 8 bases matching TRBD2. Germline lookup yields CDR1 MNHEY and CDR2 SVGAGI. The V gene end was trimmed by 7 bases and the J gene end by 4 bases; junction bases not matched to a gene: 8. The CDR3 extends over 14 amino acids. CDR3 sequence (DNA): TGTGCCAGCAACCCGGGAGGGTCCGGAGAGACCCAGTACTTC. Translating it yields CASNPGGSGETQYF.